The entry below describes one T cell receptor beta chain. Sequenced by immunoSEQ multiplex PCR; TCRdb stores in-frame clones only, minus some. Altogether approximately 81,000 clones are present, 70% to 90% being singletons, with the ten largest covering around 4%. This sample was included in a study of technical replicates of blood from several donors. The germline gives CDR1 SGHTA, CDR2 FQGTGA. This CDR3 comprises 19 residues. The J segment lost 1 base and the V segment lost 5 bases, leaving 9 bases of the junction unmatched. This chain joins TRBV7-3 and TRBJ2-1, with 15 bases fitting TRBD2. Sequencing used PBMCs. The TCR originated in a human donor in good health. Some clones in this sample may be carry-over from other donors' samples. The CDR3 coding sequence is TGTGCCAGCAGCCTTTTGGGACTAGCGGGGGGTACTTCCTACAATGAGCAGTTCTTC. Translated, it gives CASSLLGLAGGTSYNEQFF.